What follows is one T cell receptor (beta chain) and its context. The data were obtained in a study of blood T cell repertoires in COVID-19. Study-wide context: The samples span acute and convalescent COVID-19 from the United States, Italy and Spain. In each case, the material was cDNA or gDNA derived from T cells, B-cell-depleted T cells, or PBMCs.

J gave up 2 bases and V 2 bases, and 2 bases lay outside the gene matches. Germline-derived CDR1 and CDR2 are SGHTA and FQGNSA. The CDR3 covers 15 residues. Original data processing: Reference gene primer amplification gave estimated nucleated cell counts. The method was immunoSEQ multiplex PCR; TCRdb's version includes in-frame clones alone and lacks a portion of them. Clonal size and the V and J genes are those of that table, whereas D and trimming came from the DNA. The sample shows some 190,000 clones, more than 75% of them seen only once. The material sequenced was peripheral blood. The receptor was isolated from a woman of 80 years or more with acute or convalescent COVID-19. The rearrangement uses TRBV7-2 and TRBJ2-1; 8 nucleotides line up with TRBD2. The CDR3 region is CASSLSGSAYNEQFF. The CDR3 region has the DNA TGTGCCAGCAGCTTAAGCGGGAGCGCCTACAATGAGCAGTTCTTC. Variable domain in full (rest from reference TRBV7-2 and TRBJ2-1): GAGVSQSPSNKVTEKGKDVELRCDPISGHTALYWYRQSLGQGLEFLIYFQGNSAPDKSGLPSDRFSAERTGGSVSTLTIQRTQQEDSAVYLCASSLSGSAYNEQFFGPGTRLTVL.